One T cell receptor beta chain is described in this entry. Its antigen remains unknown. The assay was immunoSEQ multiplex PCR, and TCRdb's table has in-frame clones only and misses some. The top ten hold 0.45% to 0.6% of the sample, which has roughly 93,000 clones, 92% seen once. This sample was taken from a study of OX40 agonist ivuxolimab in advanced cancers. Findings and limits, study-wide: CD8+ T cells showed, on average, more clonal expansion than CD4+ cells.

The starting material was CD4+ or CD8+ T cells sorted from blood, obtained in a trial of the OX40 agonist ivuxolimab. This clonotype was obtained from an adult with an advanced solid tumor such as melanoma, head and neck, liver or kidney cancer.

DNA for the CDR3: TGTGCCTGGACGATAGCGGGAGGCCAAATCGGTTACGAGCAGTACTTC. It translates to CAWTIAGGQIGYEQYF. This chain links TRBV30 with TRBJ2-7; 10 bases are a match to TRBD2. J lost 4 bases, V lost 4 bases, and 13 bases had no gene match. CDR1 and CDR2 from the germline V gene are GTSNPN and SVGIG (reference sequence). The CDR3 loop spans 16 amino acids.